Each of the 4 T cell receptor beta chains below was sequenced from the same sample in a study of cytomegalovirus exposure and HLA in healthy donors. The study ran its PCR with 60 Vbeta and 13 Jbeta primers. TCRdb's table, derived via immunoSEQ multiplex PCR, lists solely in-frame clones and lacks some. The sample records 62,000 or so clones, approximately 87% being singletons. The specimen was PBMCs. The receptors originated from a young man in good health and CMV-seronegative.

V gene TRBV10-1 combines with J gene TRBJ1-1; no clear D. Trimming cost V 3 bases and J 1 base, with 6 bases left between them. Germline assignment: CDR1 WNHNN and CDR2 SYGVQD (reference sequence). The CDR3 is made up of 13 amino acids. The CDR3 nucleotides are TGCGCCAGCAGTGAAGCAGGGAACACTGAAGCTTTCTTT. Protein product: CASSEAGNTEAFF.

J is TRBJ2-7 and V is TRBV29-1, with D uncertain. The length of the CDR3 is 16 residues. The V gene's germline CDR1 is SQVTM and CDR2 ANQGSEA. V was clipped by 0 bases and J by 3 bases, with 18 bases between them. As DNA, the CDR3 is TGCAGCGTTGAAGATCTTGGGCGTCCTACCCGCTACGAGCAGTACTTC. This codes for CSVEDLGRPTRYEQYF.

The chain has TRBV11-3 and TRBJ1-1, with D perhaps matching TRBD1 (5 bases). This CDR3 is built from 13 residues. V was cut by 8 bases and J by 3 bases, with 13 bases left in between. From germline, CDR1 is SGHNT and CDR2 YENEEA. The chain's CDR3 is CASSTGGDTEAFF. As DNA, the CDR3 is TGTGCCAGCTCTACGGGAGGGGACACTGAAGCTTTCTTT.

The chain uses TRBV28 and TRBJ1-1; D possibly corresponds to TRBD1 (5 bases). V gave up 5 bases and J gave up 7 bases, with 14 bases separating them. This CDR3 spans 13 amino acids. Germline-derived CDR1 and CDR2 are MDHEN and SYDVKM. This chain's CDR3 is CASSPPPTDEAFF. The CDR3, as DNA: TGTGCCAGCAGTCCACCGCCGACAGATGAAGCTTTCTTT.